One sample yielded the 21 T cell receptor beta chains listed below, sequenced in a study of breast tumors, draining lymph nodes, adjacent tissues (dated by TCRdb to the mid-2010s). Lymph node samples came from the axillary draining lymph nodes of breast cancer patients. Libraries were prepared through multiplex PCR. Sequencing instrument: Illumina HiSeq 2000. TCRdb handled the public reads itself, with Q25 trimming in fastp and clone calling in MiXCR, and kept productive beta chains. Records with the same CDR3 protein are collapsed into one entry carrying the most frequent genes and DNA. This sample holds 290,000 or so distinct CDR3 sequences; 30% to 35% were observed only once. 1.1% of the sample comes from the top ten. What was sequenced was axillary lymph node tissue. The receptor source for this set is a female donor with breast cancer. Some clones in this sample may be carry-over from other donors' samples.

To note about this clonotype: A read error is likely, as this CDR3 ends without the conserved phenylalanine or tryptophan. The rearrangement joins TRBV2 to TRBJ1-6; no reliable D call. Germline lookup yields CDR1 SNHLY and CDR2 FYNNEI. With 3 bases removed from V and 4 bases from J, the gap between germline ends came to 7 bases. CDR3 length: 14 amino acids. The CDR3 bases are TGTGCCAGCAGTGAGGAGATTTATAATTCACCCCTCCACCTC. Translated, it gives CASSEEIYNSPLHL.

In its sample, this clonotype was seen a few times. A much bigger clone sits one base away, suggesting this may be a read error. The chain joins TRBV7-2 to TRBJ1-3; 9 nucleotides align to TRBD1. CDR3 length equals 16 residues. Germline loops: CDR1 SGHTA, CDR2 FQGNSA. Here the CDR3 reads CASSVTGGASGNTLYF. DNA of the CDR3: TGTGCCAGCAGCGTGACAGGGGGAGCCTCTGGAAACACCCTATATTTT.

This clonotype was observed a single time. A read error may be the cause here, since a much bigger clone is one base away. This chain connects TRBV7-9 to TRBJ1-4, with D possibly being TRBD1 (5 bases). Germline lookup yields CDR1 SEHNR and CDR2 FQNEAQ (reference sequence). The CDR3 covers 15 residues. This CDR3 reads CASSQDFGGEEKLLF. As DNA, the CDR3 is TGCGCCAGCAGCCAAGATTTCGGGGGGGAGGAAAAACTGCTTTTT.

This clonotype came up many times. The V call is TRBV7-9, the J call TRBJ2-4, with a tentative D call TRBD1 (6 bases). The CDR3 is 13 amino acids. V was pared by 4 bases and J by 5 bases, with 9 bases between. Germline loops: CDR1 SEHNR, CDR2 FQNEAQ (reference sequence). CDR3 amino acids: CASSSDSQNIQYF. The DNA for the CDR3 is TGTGCCAGCAGCTCGGACAGCCAAAACATTCAGTACTTC.

This clonotype has just a few counts. A much bigger clone sits one base away, suggesting this may be a read error. This chain uses TRBV5-1 with TRBJ2-3, with 7 bases lining up with TRBD2. V lost 0 bases and J lost 9; bases outside the gene matches: 13. This CDR3 contains 16 residues. Germline CDR1 SGHRS, CDR2 YFSETQ. CDR3 sequence: CASSLDRDYSYATQYF. The CDR3 bases are TGCGCCAGCAGCTTGGATCGGGACTACAGCTACGCAACGCAGTATTTT.

This clonotype was seen ten or more times. In nucleotides, the CDR3 is TGTGCCAGCAGTTTAGTCAGCGGGGTACCGTACAATGAGCAGTTCTTC. It codes for CASSLVSGVPYNEQFF. The chain couples TRBV12-3 or TRBV12-4 to TRBJ2-1; 7 bases are a match to TRBD2. V trimming: 1 base; J trimming: 4 bases; junction bases outside the gene matches: 7. CDR3 length equals 16 residues.

This clonotype was seen at least ten times. This chain links TRBV7-9 with TRBJ2-7; 9 nucleotides match TRBD2. In germline, CDR1 is SEHNR, CDR2 FQNEAQ (reference sequence). Germline trimming cut 4 bases from V and 1 base from J; bases unmatched to any gene: 8. The CDR3 consists of 16 residues. The chain's CDR3 is CASSSPLAGTSYEQYF. The CDR3 nucleotides read TGTGCCAGCAGCTCCCCCCTAGCGGGAACATCCTACGAGCAGTACTTC.

This clonotype has more than one count but fewer than ten. The junction does not match germline at one end; this may be a read error. The rearrangement uses TRBV7-9 and TRBJ2-1; D not resolved. CDR1 SEHNR and CDR2 FQNEAQ come from the germline V gene (reference sequence). The CDR3 loop spans 15 amino acids. Written as DNA, the CDR3 is TGTGCCGGCAGCTTACGCGATATTGGTACAAATGAGCAGTTCTTC. Protein: CAGSLRDIGTNEQFF.

This clonotype was counted many times. The chain employs TRBV11-2 and TRBJ2-5; D is possibly TRBD1 (5 bases). CDR3 length: 15 residues. V lost 1 base and J lost 1, with 10 bases in between. Per the germline V gene, CDR1 is SGHAT and CDR2 is FQNNGV. CDR3 in amino acids: CASSLVGAVQETQYF. The CDR3 DNA reads as TGTGCCAGCAGCTTAGTTGGGGCGGTCCAAGAGACCCAGTACTTC.

This clonotype was detected once. The chain carries TRBV5-5 and TRBJ1-2; TRBD1 matches 9 bases. CDR1 is SGHKS and CDR2 is YYEKEE in the germline V gene (reference sequence). CDR3 length: 11 residues. J lost 8 bases, V lost 4 bases, and 0 bases had no gene match. CDR3 nucleotides: TGTGCCAGCAGCGGACAGGGGGGCTACACCTTC. Translating it yields CASSGQGGYTF.

This clonotype was seen ten or more times. This chain connects TRBV11-3 to TRBJ2-1, with D tentatively TRBD2 (5 bases). The CDR3 covers 14 residues. Germline V gene sequence: CDR1 SGHNT, CDR2 YENEEA. V was cut by 6 bases and J by 8 bases, with 17 bases left in between. The CDR3 here is CASRKRDYFDEQFF. CDR3 sequence (DNA): TGTGCCAGCAGAAAGAGGGATTACTTCGATGAGCAGTTCTTC.

This chain uses TRBV24-1 with TRBJ2-3, with 14 bases aligning to TRBD2. Germline assignment: CDR1 KGHDR and CDR2 SFDVKD. CDR3 length: 18 amino acids. V was pared by 4 bases and J by 1 base, with 6 bases of the junction left unmatched. CDR3 DNA: TGTGCCACCAGTGAGCGACCGGGACTAGCGGGAGGCACAGATACGCAGTATTTT. This encodes CATSERPGLAGGTDTQYF.

This clonotype occurred many times. This chain connects TRBV25-1 to TRBJ2-7; D is ambiguous. Trimming stripped 8 bases from V and 7 bases from J, with 18 bases between. Germline V CDR1 and CDR2: MGHDK, SYGVNS. CDR3 length: 13 residues. CDR3 protein: CASSQRRSLEQYF. The CDR3 DNA is TGTGCCAGCTCCCAGCGCCGATCTCTAGAGCAGTACTTC.

This clonotype has a count of ten or more. The rearrangement joins TRBV5-6 to TRBJ2-7, with D possibly being TRBD2 (6 bases). This CDR3 has 15 residues. V lost 2 bases, J lost 0 bases, and 12 bases lay in between. Germline V gene sequence: CDR1 SGHDT, CDR2 YYEEEE. The CDR3 region has the DNA TGTGCCAGCAGCTTAGGCGGGGAAAGCTCCTACGAGCAGTACTTC. Residues: CASSLGGESSYEQYF. Full variable domain (remainder filled in from reference TRBV5-6 and TRBJ2-7): DAGVTQSPTHLIKTRGQQVTLRCSPKSGHDTVSWYQQALGQGPQFIFQYYEEEERQRGNFPDRFSGHQFPNYSSELNVNALLLGDSALYLCASSLGGESSYEQYFGPGTRLTVT.

V usage is TRBV27 and J usage is TRBJ1-4, with D possibly being TRBD1 (6 bases). CDR1 is MNHEY, CDR2 SMNVEV, per germline (reference sequence). The V end was cut by 5 bases, the J end by 6 bases, with 16 bases between. This CDR3 comprises 15 residues. CDR3 residues: CASSPRGFSDEKLFF. The CDR3 bases are TGTGCCAGCAGTCCTAGGGGGTTTTCTGATGAAAAACTGTTTTTT. The full variable domain, completed using reference TRBV27 and TRBJ1-4, is EAQVTQNPRYLITVTGKKLTVTCSQNMNHEYMSWYRQDPGLGLRQIYYSMNVEVTDKGDVPEGYKVSRKEKRNFPLILESPSPNQTSLYFCASSPRGFSDEKLFFGSGTQLSVL.

In this sample, this clonotype turned up many times. V gene TRBV5-1 combines with J gene TRBJ2-7; 9 bases align to TRBD2. The germline V gene encodes CDR1 SGHRS and CDR2 YFSETQ. V lost 0 bases to trimming and J lost 0 bases; unmatched junction nucleotides: 13. The length of the CDR3 is 19 residues. Here the CDR3 DNA reads TGCGCCAGCAGCTTGGTGGCGGGGGGGATAGCGGGAGTCTCCTACGAGCAGTACTTC. This translates into CASSLVAGGIAGVSYEQYF.

This clonotype was seen repeatedly, ten times or more. V gene TRBV11-2 combines with J gene TRBJ2-2, with 7 nucleotides matching TRBD1. This CDR3 region has 15 residues. J was trimmed by 4 bases and V by 3 bases; bases with no gene match: 5. Germline CDR1 and CDR2: SGHAT and FQNNGV. Written as DNA, the CDR3 is TGTGCCAGCAGCTTGAGGGGGCGAGTCACCGGGGAGCTGTTTTTT. Its translation is CASSLRGRVTGELFF.

The sample holds many counts of this clonotype. V and J are TRBV19 and TRBJ2-4, with D perhaps matching TRBD1 (6 bases). Trimming stripped 7 bases from V and 2 bases from J, with 15 bases between. The germline V gene encodes CDR1 LNHDA and CDR2 SQIVND (reference sequence). This CDR3 has 15 residues. This chain's CDR3 is CASTTRTGSKNIQYF. The CDR3, as DNA: TGTGCCAGTACTACACGCACAGGGTCCAAAAACATTCAGTACTTC.

At least ten counts were recorded for this clonotype. The gene calls are TRBV9 and TRBJ1-5; a weak D match, TRBD1 (6 bases). Germline-derived CDR1 and CDR2 are SGDLS and YYNGEE. V gave up 7 bases and J gave up 8 bases, with 22 bases separating them. The CDR3 runs to 15 residues. Here the CDR3 reads CASSEGGGKREPQHF. The CDR3 DNA follows: TGTGCCAGCTCGGAAGGGGGGGGTAAGAGGGAGCCCCAGCATTTT.

There are many counts of this clonotype. The chain is built from TRBV19 and TRBJ2-7, with no clear D. Trimming took off 7 bases at V and 5 bases at J, with 15 bases between the two ends. This CDR3 has 13 amino acids. The V gene's germline CDR1 is LNHDA and CDR2 SQIVND (reference sequence). DNA of the CDR3: TGTGCCAGTAAGAGCTACCTCGACAACGAGCAGTACTTC. Translation gives CASKSYLDNEQYF.

This clonotype occurred many times. The chain employs TRBV13 and TRBJ2-7, with 11 bases aligning to TRBD2. Germline loops: CDR1 PRHDT, CDR2 FYEKMQ (reference sequence). Trimming cost V 2 bases and J 5 bases; bases outside gene matches: 8. This CDR3 spans 16 amino acids. DNA for the CDR3: TGTGCCAGCAGCTTATACGAAATAGCGGGAGGGAACGAGCAGTACTTC. The encoded protein is CASSLYEIAGGNEQYF.